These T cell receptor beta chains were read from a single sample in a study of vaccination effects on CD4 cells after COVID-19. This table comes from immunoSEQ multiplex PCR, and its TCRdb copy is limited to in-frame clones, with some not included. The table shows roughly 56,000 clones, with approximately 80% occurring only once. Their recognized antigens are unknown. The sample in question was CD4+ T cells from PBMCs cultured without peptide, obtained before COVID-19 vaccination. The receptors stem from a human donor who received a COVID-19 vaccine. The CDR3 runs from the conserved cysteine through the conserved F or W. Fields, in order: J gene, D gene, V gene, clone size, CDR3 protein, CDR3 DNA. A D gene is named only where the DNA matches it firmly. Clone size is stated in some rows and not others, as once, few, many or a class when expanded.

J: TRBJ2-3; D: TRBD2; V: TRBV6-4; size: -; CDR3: CASSATSGGPTDTQYF; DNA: TGTGCCAGCAGTGCCACTAGCGGGGGGCCCACAGATACGCAGTATTTT
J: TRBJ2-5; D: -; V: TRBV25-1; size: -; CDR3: CASGRGGEETQYF; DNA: TGTGCCAGCGGTCGGGGTGGGGAAGAGACCCAGTACTTC
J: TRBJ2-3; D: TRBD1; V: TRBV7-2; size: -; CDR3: CASSGRDSTGDTQYF; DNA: TGTGCCAGCAGCGGCCGGGACAGCACAGGGGATACGCAGTATTTT
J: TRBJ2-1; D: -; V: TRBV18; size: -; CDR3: CASSPTRGEQFF; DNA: TGTGCCAGCTCACCGACCAGGGGTGAGCAGTTCTTC
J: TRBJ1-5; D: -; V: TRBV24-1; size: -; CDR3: CATSDPKDGNQPQHF; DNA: TGTGCCACCAGTGACCCGAAGGATGGCAATCAGCCCCAGCATTTT
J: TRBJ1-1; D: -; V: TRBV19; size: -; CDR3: CASTTRDNLNTEAFF; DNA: TGTGCCAGTACTACCCGGGACAACCTAAACACTGAAGCTTTCTTT
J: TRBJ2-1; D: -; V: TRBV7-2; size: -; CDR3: CASGRGINNEQFF; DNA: TGTGCCAGTGGGAGGGGGATCAACAATGAGCAGTTCTTC
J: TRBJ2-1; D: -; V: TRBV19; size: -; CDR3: CASSMTVSSYNEQFF; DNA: TGTGCCAGTAGTATGACAGTGAGCTCCTACAATGAGCAGTTCTTC
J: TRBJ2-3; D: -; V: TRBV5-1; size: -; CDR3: CASSSPPRTRSTDTQYF; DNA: TGCGCCAGCAGCTCCCCCCCCCGGACTCGTAGCACAGATACGCAGTATTTT
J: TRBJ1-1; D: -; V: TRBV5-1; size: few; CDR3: CASSAWGRNTEAFF; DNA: TGCGCCAGCAGCGCTTGGGGGAGGAACACTGAAGCTTTCTTT
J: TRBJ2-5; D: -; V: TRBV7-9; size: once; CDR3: CASSLNSETQYF; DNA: TGTGCCAGCAGTTTAAATTCAGAGACCCAGTACTTC
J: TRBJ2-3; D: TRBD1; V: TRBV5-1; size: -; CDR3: CASSEDRSDTQYF; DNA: TGCGCCAGCAGCGAGGACAGGAGTGATACGCAGTATTTT
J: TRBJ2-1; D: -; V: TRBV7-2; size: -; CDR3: CASFEGRSNEQFF; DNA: TGTGCCAGCTTTGAAGGACGGAGCAATGAGCAGTTCTTC
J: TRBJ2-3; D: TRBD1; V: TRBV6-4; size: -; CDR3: CASRSSGTEFSSTDTQYF; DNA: TGTGCCAGTCGCTCCTCCGGGACAGAATTTAGTAGCACAGATACGCAGTATTTT
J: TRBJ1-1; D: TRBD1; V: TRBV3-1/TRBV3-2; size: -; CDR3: CASSTRGREAFF; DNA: TGTGCCAGCAGCACCAGGGGGCGCGAGGCTTTCTTT
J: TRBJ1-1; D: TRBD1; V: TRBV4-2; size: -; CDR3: CASSQGTGDHTEAFF; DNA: TGTGCCAGCAGCCAAGGGACAGGGGATCACACTGAAGCTTTCTTT
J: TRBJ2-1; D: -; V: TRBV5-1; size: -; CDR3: CASSLVQQYNEQFF; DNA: TGCGCCAGCAGCTTGGTCCAACAATACAATGAGCAGTTCTTC
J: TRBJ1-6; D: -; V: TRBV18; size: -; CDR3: CASSPEATGSALHF; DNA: TGTGCCAGCTCACCGGAGGCTACGGGATCGGCCCTCCACTTT
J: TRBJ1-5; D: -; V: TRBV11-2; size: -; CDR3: CASSLDGSNQPQHF; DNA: TGTGCCAGCAGCTTAGACGGTAGCAATCAGCCCCAGCATTTT
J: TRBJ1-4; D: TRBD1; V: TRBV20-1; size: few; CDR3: CSASKQGALEKLFF; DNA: TGCAGTGCTAGTAAACAGGGGGCGCTTGAAAAACTGTTTTTT
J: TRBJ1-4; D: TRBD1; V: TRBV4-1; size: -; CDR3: CASSQAGTATNEKLFF; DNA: TGCGCCAGCAGCCAAGCGGGGACAGCAACTAATGAAAAACTGTTTTTT
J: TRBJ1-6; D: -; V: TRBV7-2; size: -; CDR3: CASSLPGSNNSPLHF; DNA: TGTGCCAGCAGCTTACCAGGGTCGAATAATTCACCCCTCCACTTT
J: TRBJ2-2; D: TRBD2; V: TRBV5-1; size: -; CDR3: CASSYSGGIDVGELFF; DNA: TGCGCCAGCAGCTATAGCGGGGGCATCGACGTCGGGGAGCTGTTTTTT
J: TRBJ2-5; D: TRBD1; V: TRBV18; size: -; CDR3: CASSLKQTGEETQYF; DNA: TGTGCCAGCTCACTCAAACAGACAGGGGAAGAGACCCAGTACTTC
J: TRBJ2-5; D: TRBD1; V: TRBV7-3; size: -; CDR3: CASSSGQGPRETQYF; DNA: TGTGCCAGCAGCTCGGGACAGGGGCCTAGGGAGACCCAGTACTTC
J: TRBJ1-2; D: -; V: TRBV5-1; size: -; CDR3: CASSLVGSSYGYTF; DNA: TGCGCCAGCAGCTTGGTCGGCAGTTCGTATGGCTACACCTTC
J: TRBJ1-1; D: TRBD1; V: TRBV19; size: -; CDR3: CASSRTGGASNTEAFF; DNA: TGTGCCAGTTCTCGGACAGGGGGCGCATCGAACACTGAAGCTTTCTTT
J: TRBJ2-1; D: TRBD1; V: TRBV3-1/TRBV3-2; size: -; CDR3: CASSLGQGDEQFF; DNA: TGTGCCAGCAGCCTGGGACAGGGTGATGAGCAGTTCTTC
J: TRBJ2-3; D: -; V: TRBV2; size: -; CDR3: CASSVRTDTDTQYF; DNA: TGTGCCAGCAGTGTTCGTACAGACACAGATACGCAGTATTTT
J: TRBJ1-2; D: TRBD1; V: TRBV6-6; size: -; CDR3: CASSDPGTADGYTF; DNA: TGTGCCAGCAGCGACCCCGGGACAGCCGATGGCTACACCTTC
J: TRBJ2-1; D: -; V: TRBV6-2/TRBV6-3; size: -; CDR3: CASSHPPSSSYNEQFF; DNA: TGTGCCAGCAGCCACCCTCCCTCAAGCTCCTACAATGAGCAGTTCTTC
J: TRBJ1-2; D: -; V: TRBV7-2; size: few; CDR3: CASSLDRLGRSNYGYTF; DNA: TGTGCCAGCAGCTTAGATCGATTGGGCAGATCTAACTATGGCTACACCTTC
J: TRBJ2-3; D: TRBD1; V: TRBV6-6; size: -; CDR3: CASSGTVLTDTQYF; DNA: TGTGCCAGCAGTGGGACAGTCCTTACAGATACGCAGTATTTT
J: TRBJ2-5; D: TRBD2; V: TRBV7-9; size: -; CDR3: CASSLWRREGETQYF; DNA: TGTGCCAGCAGCTTATGGAGACGGGAGGGAGAGACCCAGTACTTC
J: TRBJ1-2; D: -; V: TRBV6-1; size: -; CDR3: CASSEALGHGRSGYTF; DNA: TGTGCCAGCAGTGAAGCCCTCGGCCACGGGCGTTCCGGCTACACCTTC
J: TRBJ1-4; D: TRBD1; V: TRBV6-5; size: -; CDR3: CASSRTGIGEKLFF; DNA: TGTGCCAGCAGTAGGACAGGGATAGGCGAAAAACTGTTTTTT
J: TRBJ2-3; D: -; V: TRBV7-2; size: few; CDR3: CASRQQTSTDTQYF; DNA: TGTGCCAGCAGGCAGCAAACGAGCACAGATACGCAGTATTTT
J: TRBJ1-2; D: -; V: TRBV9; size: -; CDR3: CASSVGGGARGYTF; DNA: TGTGCCAGCAGCGTAGGCGGGGGCGCGCGGGGCTACACCTTC
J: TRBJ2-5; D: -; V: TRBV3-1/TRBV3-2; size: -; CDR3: CASTLGGETQYF; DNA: TGTGCCAGCACCCTCGGAGGGGAGACCCAGTACTTC
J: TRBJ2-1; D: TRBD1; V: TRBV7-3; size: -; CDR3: CASSPGTGAREQFF; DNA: TGTGCCAGCAGCCCCGGGACAGGGGCCCGAGAGCAGTTCTTC
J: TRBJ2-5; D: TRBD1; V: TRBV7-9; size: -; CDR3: CASSQSRTGKNQETQYF; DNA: TGTGCCAGCAGCCAGTCACGGACAGGGAAGAACCAAGAGACCCAGTACTTC
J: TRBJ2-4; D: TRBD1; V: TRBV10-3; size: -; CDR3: CAISADTGGGRNIQYF; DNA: TGTGCCATCAGTGCCGACACAGGGGGTGGGAGAAACATTCAGTACTTC
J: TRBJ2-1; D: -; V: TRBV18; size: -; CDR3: CASSPTNQNEQFF; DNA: TGTGCCAGCTCACCAACTAACCAAAATGAGCAGTTCTTC
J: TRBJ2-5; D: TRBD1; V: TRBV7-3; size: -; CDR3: CASSSGTGRVETQYF; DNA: TGTGCCAGCAGTTCCGGGACAGGGAGGGTGGAGACCCAGTACTTC
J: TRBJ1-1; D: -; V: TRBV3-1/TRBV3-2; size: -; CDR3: CASSQDRVGTEAFF; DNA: TGTGCCAGCAGCCAAGACAGGGTCGGCACTGAAGCTTTCTTT
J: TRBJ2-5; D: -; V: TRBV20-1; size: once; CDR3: CSASWFAGGETQYF; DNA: TGCAGTGCTAGTTGGTTTGCCGGAGGGGAGACCCAGTACTTC
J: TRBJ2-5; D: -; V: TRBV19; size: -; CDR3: CATSRDIQETQYF; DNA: TGTGCCACCTCCCGGGACATACAAGAGACCCAGTACTTC
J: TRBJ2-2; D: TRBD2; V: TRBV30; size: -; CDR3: CAWTGGPYVTGELFF; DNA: TGTGCCTGGACGGGGGGGCCCTACGTCACCGGGGAGCTGTTTTTT
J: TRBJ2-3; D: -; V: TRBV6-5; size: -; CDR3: CASSYLRQESTDTQYF; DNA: TGTGCCAGCAGTTACTTAAGACAGGAGAGCACAGATACGCAGTATTTT